The rows below give T cell receptor beta chains drawn from one sample of a study of CD8 T cells in Susac syndrome. TCRdb analysed the immunoSEQ multiplex PCR reads with MiXCR anew, one entry per CDR3 protein. The sample carries 400,000 to 550,000 distinct CDR3 sequences, around 85% recorded once. Sequencing input: CD8+ T cells from PBMCs. These receptor sequences come from a human donor with multiple sclerosis. Both conserved end residues are part of each CDR3. The D gene is left open where the match is weak. The listing skips clone size in some rows; elsewhere it reads once, few, many or a size class.

>TRBV7-2|TRBJ2-4|NA|NA
TGTGCCAGCAGCTTAGCGGCGAATCCGTTAGCCAAAAACATTCAGTACTTC
CASSLAANPLAKNIQYF
>TRBV20-1|TRBJ2-1|TRBD1|NA
TGCAGTGCTAGAGATCTCGAGGGGGCAAATGAGCAGTTCTTC
CSARDLEGANEQFF
>TRBV21-1|TRBJ1-2|NA|NA
TGTGCCAGCAGCAAAGGTAGACTGACCAACTATGGCTACACCTTC
CASSKGRLTNYGYTF
>TRBV5-1|TRBJ2-7|TRBD1|NA
TGCGCCAGCAGCGGAGGGACAGGGGGGACCTACGAGCAGTACTTC
CASSGGTGGTYEQYF
>TRBV12-3/TRBV12-4|TRBJ2-2|TRBD2|NA
TGTGCCAGCAGTTTATGGGGACTAGAAAACTCGGTCACCGGGGAGCTGTTTTTT
CASSLWGLENSVTGELFF
>TRBV28|TRBJ1-4|TRBD1|NA
TGTGCCAGCAGTCCCCAGGGGGGCTGGGAAAAACTGTTTTTT
CASSPQGGWEKLFF
>TRBV7-6|TRBJ1-1|TRBD1|NA
TGTGCCAGCAGCGCTTTACCAGGGACAGGGGGCACTGAAGCTTTCTTT
CASSALPGTGGTEAFF
>TRBV6-1|TRBJ1-2|TRBD1|NA
TGTGCCAGCAGTGAATTCCGGACAGGGGTTGGCTACACCTTC
CASSEFRTGVGYTF
>TRBV6-5|TRBJ2-7|NA|NA
TGTGCCAGCAGTCTGGAACAGGGCTACGAGCAGTACTTC
CASSLEQGYEQYF
>TRBV12-3/TRBV12-4|TRBJ1-2|NA|NA
TGTGCCAGCAGCCCGACACCAGCCTATGGCTACACCTTC
CASSPTPAYGYTF
>TRBV27|TRBJ2-7|NA|NA
TGTGCCAGCAGTCCTGACGCGGACGGTTCCTACGAGCAGTACTTC
CASSPDADGSYEQYF
>TRBV29-1|TRBJ2-5|NA|NA
TGCAGCGTTGATGACAGAGAAGAGACCCAGTACTTC
CSVDDREETQYF
>TRBV27|TRBJ1-5|NA|NA
TGTGCCAGCAATCCCGGTGGATCCAATCAGCCCCAGCATTTT
CASNPGGSNQPQHF
>TRBV4-2|TRBJ2-5|TRBD2|NA
TGTGCCAGCAGCCAAGAGAATAGCGGGGCAGAGACCCAGTACTTC
CASSQENSGAETQYF
>TRBV7-9|TRBJ2-1|TRBD2|NA
TGTGCCAGCAGCTTAGAGGTTAGCGGGAGCTATCGCGATGAGCAGTTCTTC
CASSLEVSGSYRDEQFF
>TRBV23-1|TRBJ2-7|NA|NA
TGCGCCAGCAGTCAATCTTCGGACAGCTCCTACGAGCAGTACTTC
CASSQSSDSSYEQYF
>TRBV27|TRBJ2-3|TRBD2|NA
TGTGCCAGCAGCCCACCCCCCGGGACTACCTATACAGATACGCAGTATTTT
CASSPPPGTTYTDTQYF
>TRBV7-8|TRBJ2-1|NA|NA
TGTGCCAGCAGCTTAGCCCACGATGAGCAGTTCTTC
CASSLAHDEQFF
>TRBV4-1|TRBJ1-1|NA|NA
TGCGCCAGCGGGCACCAGGGCACTGAAGCTTTCTTT
CASGHQGTEAFF
>TRBV6-6|TRBJ1-3|NA|once
TGTGCCAGCACGAGAAGGGGGGAAACTGGAAACACCATATATTTT
CASTRRGETGNTIYF
>TRBV4-1|TRBJ1-2|NA|once
TGCGCCAGCAGCCAAGAAAAAGAGACAGTTAACTTTTATGGCTACACCTTC
CASSQEKETVNFYGYTF
>TRBV7-9|TRBJ2-7|NA|few
TGTGCCAGCATGGGTGGGAACGAGCAGTACTTC
CASMGGNEQYF
>TRBV14|TRBJ2-7|TRBD1|once
TGTGCCAGCAGCCCGACGGACAGGGTAACCTACGAGCAGTACTTC
CASSPTDRVTYEQYF
>TRBV29-1|TRBJ2-3|TRBD2|NA
TGCAGCGGACTAGCGGTCCTTAGCACAGATACGCAGTATTTT
CSGLAVLSTDTQYF
>TRBV10-3|TRBJ1-2|TRBD1|NA
TGTGCCATCAGTGAGTCGGGCGGGGGGACAGCAAATGGCTACACCTTC
CAISESGGGTANGYTF
>TRBV18|TRBJ1-2|NA|NA
TGTGCCAGCTCACCCCTGGGCAGGGGCCTAAGTGGCTACACCTTC
CASSPLGRGLSGYTF
>TRBV18|TRBJ2-7|TRBD1|NA
TGTGCCAGCTCACCGATCTTACCGGGACAGATTTCCTACGAGCAGTACTTC
CASSPILPGQISYEQYF
>TRBV20-1|TRBJ2-7|NA|NA
TGCAGTGCCATGGGACAAGGGGGGTACTACGAGCAGTACTTC
CSAMGQGGYYEQYF
>TRBV9|TRBJ1-2|NA|NA
TGTGCCAGCAGCACAGACCGGGACCCCCGACGGGCGTTC
CASSTDRDPRRAF
>TRBV3-1|TRBJ1-4|TRBD1|few
TGTGCCAGCAGCTTGCTGCAGGGGGCAGGTGAAAAACTGTTTTTT
CASSLLQGAGEKLFF
>TRBV4-1|TRBJ2-7|NA|NA
TGCGCCAGCAGCCCCCCGGGCAGGGACTACGAGCAGTACTTC
CASSPPGRDYEQYF
>TRBV27|TRBJ2-7|NA|NA
TGTGCCAGCAACTCCTACGAGCAGTACTTC
CASNSYEQYF
>TRBV5-1|TRBJ1-2|TRBD1|NA
TGCGCCAGCAGCTTGTGGACAGGGAATGGCTACACCTTC
CASSLWTGNGYTF
>TRBV4-1|TRBJ2-7|NA|few
TGTGCCAGCAGCCAACGACTGAACTACGAGCAGTACTTC
CASSQRLNYEQYF
>TRBV28|TRBJ2-2|NA|NA
TGTGCCAGCAGTTTTAGACTCGAGACCGGGGAGCTGTTTTTT
CASSFRLETGELFF